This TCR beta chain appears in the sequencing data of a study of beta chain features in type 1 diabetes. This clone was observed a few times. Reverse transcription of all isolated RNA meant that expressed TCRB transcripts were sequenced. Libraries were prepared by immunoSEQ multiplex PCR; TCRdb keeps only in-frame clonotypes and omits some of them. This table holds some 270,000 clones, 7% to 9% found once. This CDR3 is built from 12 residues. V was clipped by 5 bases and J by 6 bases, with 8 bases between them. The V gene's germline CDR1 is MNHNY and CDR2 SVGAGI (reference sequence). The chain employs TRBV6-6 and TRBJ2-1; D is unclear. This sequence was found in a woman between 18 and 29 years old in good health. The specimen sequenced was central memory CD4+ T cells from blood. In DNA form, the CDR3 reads TGTGCCAGCAGTCTCAGTAGCAATGAGCAGTTCTTC. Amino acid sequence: CASSLSSNEQFF.